In its sample, the clone carrying this T cell receptor beta chain was seen many times. Antigen unknown. This sample is drawn from a study of spatial heterogeneity in lung cancer. The overall study: Matched bulk RNA-seq yielded a T cell transcriptional module score. Counts of TCR transcripts in tumor regions correlated strongly with that score. The study, taken as a whole, reports: It was found that expanded intratumoral alpha and beta TCR counts tracked tumor mutation counts. Tracking of ubiquitous and regional nonsynonymous mutations by counts of ubiquitous and regional expanded TCRs, respectively, was seen.

Time point described: sample taken at primary tumor resection. Every molecule of TCR cDNA had its own unique molecular identifier. TCRdb redid the calling of the 5' RACE reads with MiXCR, one entry per CDR3 protein. The sample shows around 2,700 distinct CDR3 sequences, more than 5.5% of them seen only once. The CDR3 extends over 17 amino acids. Germline-derived CDR1 and CDR2 are MNHEY and SVGAGI. The V and J ends lost 4 bases and 4 bases, in that order; junction bases with no gene match: 14. Sequences were derived from lung tumor tissue, sampled at surgery. The chain joins TRBV6-5 to TRBJ1-2, with TRBD1 identical over 8 bases. This receptor was taken from a male donor with early-stage non-small cell lung cancer. The CDR3 bases are TGTGCCAGCAGTTCGGGGCAGGGGGCGCCCCTAATCTATGGCTACACCTTC. Translated, it gives CASSSGQGAPLIYGYTF.